This T cell receptor (beta chain) was retrieved from a study of blood T cell repertoires in COVID-19. The CDR3 has 14 residues. V was clipped by 6 bases and J by 2 bases; unmatched bases: 7. Germline lookup yields CDR1 SNHLY and CDR2 FYNNEI. The table came from immunoSEQ multiplex PCR; TCRdb's copy has only in-frame clones and leaves some out. The sample lists tens of thousands of clones; roughly 89% were seen once. This clone appeared once. Sequencing was done on a sample of peripheral blood. This receptor was identified in a man at least 80 years old with acute or convalescent COVID-19. The gene calls are TRBV2 and TRBJ2-7; the match to TRBD2 covers 7 bases. The CDR3 coding sequence is TGTGCCAGCAGAGCCGAGCGGGGCACCTACGAGCAGTACTTC. This sequence encodes CASRAERGTYEQYF.